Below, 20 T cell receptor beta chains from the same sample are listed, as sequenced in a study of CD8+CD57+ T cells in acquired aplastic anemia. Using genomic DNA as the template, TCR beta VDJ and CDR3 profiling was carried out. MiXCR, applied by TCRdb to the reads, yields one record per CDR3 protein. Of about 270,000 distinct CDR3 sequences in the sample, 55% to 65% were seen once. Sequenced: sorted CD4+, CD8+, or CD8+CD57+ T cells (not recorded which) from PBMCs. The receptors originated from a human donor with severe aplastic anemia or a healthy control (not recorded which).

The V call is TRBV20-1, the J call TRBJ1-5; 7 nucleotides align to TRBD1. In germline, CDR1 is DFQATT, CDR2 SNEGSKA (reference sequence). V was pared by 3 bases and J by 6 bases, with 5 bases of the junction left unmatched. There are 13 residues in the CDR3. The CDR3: CSASQGDSQPQHF. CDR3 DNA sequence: TGCAGTGCTAGCCAGGGGGACAGTCAGCCCCAGCATTTT.

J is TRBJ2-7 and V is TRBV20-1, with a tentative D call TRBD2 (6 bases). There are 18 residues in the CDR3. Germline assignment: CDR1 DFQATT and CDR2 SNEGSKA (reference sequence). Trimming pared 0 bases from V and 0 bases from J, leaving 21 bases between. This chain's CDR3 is CSARDLSQAGGNSYEQYF. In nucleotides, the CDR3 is TGCAGTGCTAGAGATCTCTCGCAGGCCGGCGGGAACTCCTACGAGCAGTACTTC.

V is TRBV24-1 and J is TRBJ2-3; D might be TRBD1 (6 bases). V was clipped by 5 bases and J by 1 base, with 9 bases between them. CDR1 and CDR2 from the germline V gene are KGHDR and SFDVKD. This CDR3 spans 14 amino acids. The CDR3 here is CATSVPGGTDTQYF. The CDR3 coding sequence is TGTGCCACCAGTGTCCCAGGGGGCACAGATACGCAGTATTTT.

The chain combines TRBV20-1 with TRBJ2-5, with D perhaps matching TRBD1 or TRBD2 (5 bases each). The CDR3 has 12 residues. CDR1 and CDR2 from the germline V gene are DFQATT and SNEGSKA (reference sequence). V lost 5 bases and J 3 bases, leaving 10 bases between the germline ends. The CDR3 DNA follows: TGCAGTGCTTTGGGACCTGAAGAGACCCAGTACTTC. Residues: CSALGPEETQYF.

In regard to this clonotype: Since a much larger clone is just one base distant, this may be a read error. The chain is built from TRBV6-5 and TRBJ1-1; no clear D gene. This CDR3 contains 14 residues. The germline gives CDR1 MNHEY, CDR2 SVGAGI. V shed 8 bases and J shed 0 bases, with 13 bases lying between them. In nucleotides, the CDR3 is TGTGCCAGCGGCCCCGTCGGAGTGAACACTGAAGCTTTCTTT. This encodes CASGPVGVNTEAFF.

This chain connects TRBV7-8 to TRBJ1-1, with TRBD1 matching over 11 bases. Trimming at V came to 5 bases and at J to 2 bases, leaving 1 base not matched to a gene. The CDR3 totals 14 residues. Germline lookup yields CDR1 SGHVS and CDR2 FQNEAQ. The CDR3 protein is CASSGQGANTEAFF. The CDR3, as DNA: TGTGCCAGCAGCGGACAGGGGGCAAACACTGAAGCTTTCTTT.

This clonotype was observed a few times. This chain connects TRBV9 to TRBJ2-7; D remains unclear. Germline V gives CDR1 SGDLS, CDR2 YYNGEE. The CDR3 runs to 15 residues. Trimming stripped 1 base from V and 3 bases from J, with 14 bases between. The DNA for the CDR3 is TGTGCCAGCAGCGTAAGTCCCTCCTCGAACTACGAGCAGTACTTC. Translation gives CASSVSPSSNYEQYF.

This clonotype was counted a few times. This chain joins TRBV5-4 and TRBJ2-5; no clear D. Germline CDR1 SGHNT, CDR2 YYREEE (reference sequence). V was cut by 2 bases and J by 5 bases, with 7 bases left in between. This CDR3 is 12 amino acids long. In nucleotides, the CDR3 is TGTGCCAGCAGCTTTGGGTTGGAGACCCAGTACTTC. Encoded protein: CASSFGLETQYF.

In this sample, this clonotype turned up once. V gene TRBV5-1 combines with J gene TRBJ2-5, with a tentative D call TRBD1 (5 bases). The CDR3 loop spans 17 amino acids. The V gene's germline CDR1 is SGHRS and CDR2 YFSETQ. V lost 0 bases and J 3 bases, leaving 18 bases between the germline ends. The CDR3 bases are TGCGCCAGCAGCTTGGCGACCATAACAGGATCCGAAGAGACCCAGTACTTC. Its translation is CASSLATITGSEETQYF.

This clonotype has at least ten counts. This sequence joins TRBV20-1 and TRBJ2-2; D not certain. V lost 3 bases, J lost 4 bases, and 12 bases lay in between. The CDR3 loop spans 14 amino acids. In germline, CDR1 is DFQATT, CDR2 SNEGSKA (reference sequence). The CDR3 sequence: CSASFRLPTGELFF. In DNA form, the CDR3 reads TGCAGTGCTAGCTTTAGGCTACCCACCGGGGAGCTGTTTTTT.

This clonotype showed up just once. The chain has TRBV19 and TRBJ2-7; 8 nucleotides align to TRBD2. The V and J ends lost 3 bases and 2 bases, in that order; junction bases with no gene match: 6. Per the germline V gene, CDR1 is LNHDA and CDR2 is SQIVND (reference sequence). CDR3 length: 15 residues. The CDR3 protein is CASSIETSGPYEQYF. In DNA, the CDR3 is TGTGCCAGTAGTATCGAAACTAGCGGCCCCTACGAGCAGTACTTC.

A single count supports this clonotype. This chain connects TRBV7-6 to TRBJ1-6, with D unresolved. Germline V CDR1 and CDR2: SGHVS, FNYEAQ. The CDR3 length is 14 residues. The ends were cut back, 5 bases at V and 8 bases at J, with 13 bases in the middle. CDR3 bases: TGTGCCAGCAGCGCGGGCGGCAACCATTCACCCCTCCACTTT. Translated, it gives CASSAGGNHSPLHF. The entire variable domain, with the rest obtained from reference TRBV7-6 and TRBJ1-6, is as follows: GAGVSQSPRYKVTKRGQDVALRCDPISGHVSLYWYRQALGQGPEFLTYFNYEAQQDKSGLPNDRFSAERPEGSISTLTIQRTEQRDSAMYRCASSAGGNHSPLHFGNGTRLTVT.

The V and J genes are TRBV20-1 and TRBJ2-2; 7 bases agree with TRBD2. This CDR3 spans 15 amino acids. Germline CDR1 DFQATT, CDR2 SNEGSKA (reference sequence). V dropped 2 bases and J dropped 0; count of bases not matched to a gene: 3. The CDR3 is CSARPGTTNTGELFF. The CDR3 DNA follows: TGCAGTGCTAGACCCGGGACTACGAACACCGGGGAGCTGTTTTTT.

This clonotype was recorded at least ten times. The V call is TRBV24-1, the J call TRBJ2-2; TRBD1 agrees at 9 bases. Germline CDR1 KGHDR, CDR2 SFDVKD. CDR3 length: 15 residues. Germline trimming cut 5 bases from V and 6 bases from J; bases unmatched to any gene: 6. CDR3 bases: TGTGCCACCAGTGTACAGGGGGCCTGGTCCGGGGAGCTGTTTTTT. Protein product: CATSVQGAWSGELFF.

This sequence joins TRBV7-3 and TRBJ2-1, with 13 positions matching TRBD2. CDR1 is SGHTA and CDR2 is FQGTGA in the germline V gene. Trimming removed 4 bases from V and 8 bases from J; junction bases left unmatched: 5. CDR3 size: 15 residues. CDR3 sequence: CASSSGLAGRDEQFF. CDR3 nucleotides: TGTGCCAGCAGCTCGGGACTAGCGGGGAGGGATGAGCAGTTCTTC.

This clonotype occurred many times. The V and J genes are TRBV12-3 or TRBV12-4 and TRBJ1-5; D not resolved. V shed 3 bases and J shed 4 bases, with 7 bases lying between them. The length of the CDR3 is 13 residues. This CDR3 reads CASSFSRNQPQHF. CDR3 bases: TGTGCCAGCAGTTTCTCAAGAAATCAGCCCCAGCATTTT.

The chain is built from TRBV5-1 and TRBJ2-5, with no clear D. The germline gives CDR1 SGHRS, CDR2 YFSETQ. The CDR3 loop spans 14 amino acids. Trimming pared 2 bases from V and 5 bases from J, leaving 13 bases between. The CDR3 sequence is CASSFGESGETQYF. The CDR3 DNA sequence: TGCGCCAGCAGCTTTGGAGAGTCCGGGGAGACCCAGTACTTC.

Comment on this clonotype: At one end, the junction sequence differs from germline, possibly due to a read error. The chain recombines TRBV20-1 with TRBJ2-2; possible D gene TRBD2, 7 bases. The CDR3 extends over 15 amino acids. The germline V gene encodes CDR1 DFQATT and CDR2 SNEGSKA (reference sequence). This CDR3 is CSAVRTGGRTGELSF. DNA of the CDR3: TGCAGTGCCGTCCGGACGGGGGGCCGCACCGGGGAGCTGTCTTTT.

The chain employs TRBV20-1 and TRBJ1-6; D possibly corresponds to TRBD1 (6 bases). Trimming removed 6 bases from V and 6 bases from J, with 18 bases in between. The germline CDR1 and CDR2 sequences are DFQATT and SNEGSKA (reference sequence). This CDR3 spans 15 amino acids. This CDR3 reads CSAPEWGHPNSPLHF. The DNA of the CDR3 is TGCAGTGCCCCGGAGTGGGGGCACCCTAATTCACCCCTCCACTTT.

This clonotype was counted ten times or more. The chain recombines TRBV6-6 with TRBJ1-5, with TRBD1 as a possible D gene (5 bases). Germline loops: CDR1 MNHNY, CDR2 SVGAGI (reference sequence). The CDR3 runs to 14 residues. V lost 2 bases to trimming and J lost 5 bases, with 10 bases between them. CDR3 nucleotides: TGTGCCAGCAGTTACCGCGACAGTGATCAGCCCCAGCATTTT. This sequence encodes CASSYRDSDQPQHF.